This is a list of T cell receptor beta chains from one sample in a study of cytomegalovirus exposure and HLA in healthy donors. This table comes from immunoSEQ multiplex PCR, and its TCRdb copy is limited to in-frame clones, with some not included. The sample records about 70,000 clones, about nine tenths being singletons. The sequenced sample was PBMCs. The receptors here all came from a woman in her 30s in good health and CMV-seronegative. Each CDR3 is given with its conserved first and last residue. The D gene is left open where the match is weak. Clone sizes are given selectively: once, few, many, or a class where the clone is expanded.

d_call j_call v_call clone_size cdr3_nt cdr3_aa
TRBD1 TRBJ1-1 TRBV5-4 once TGTGCCAGCACACCGGGACAGGGGGACACTGAAGCTTTCTTT CASTPGQGDTEAFF
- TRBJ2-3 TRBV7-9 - TGTGCCTCCGACACGGGAGCCACCACAGATACGCAGTATTTT CASDTGATTDTQYF
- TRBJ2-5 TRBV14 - TGTGCCAGCAGCCCCCGTTCTAGGTCCCAAGAGACCCAGTACTTC CASSPRSRSQETQYF
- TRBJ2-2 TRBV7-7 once TGTGCTAGCAGCCATACCAGGGACACCGGGGAGCTGTTTTTT CASSHTRDTGELFF
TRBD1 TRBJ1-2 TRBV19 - TGTGCCAGTAGCACAACGACAGGGAACTATGGCTACACCTTC CASSTTTGNYGYTF
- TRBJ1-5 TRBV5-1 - TGCGCCAGCAGCTTGGATTTCGGTAATCAGCCCCAGCATTTT CASSLDFGNQPQHF
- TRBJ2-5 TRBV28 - TGTGCCAGCAGTTTATTGGCCGCGGAAGAGACCCAGTACTTC CASSLLAAEETQYF
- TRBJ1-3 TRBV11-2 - TGTGCCAGCAGCACTCTTCGCAGGCAGGGGCTGTCTGGAAACACCATATATTTT CASSTLRRQGLSGNTIYF
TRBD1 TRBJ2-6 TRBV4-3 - TGCGCCAGCAGCCAAGGACAGGGATCTGGGGCCAACGTCCTGACTTTC CASSQGQGSGANVLTF
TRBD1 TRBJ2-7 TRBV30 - TGTGCCTGGGGGCGTGGACAGGGGACGAACGAGCAGTACTTC CAWGRGQGTNEQYF
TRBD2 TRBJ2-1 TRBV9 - TGTGCCAGCAGCGTAGGTACTAGCGGGAGGTCTGGGAATGAGCAGTTCTTC CASSVGTSGRSGNEQFF
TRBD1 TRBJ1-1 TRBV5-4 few TGTGCCAGCAGCTTGTTTCAGGGGGGCACTGAAGCTTTCTTT CASSLFQGGTEAFF
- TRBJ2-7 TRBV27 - TGTGCCAGCAGAGATCGCGCCACCGAGCAGTACTTC CASRDRATEQYF
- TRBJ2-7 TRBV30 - TGTGCCTGGAGGGGAGCCGTCGGCTACGAGCAGTACTTC CAWRGAVGYEQYF
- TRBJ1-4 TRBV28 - TGTGCCAGCAGTTTATGGGGGGGGAGTGAAAAACTGTTTTTT CASSLWGGSEKLFF
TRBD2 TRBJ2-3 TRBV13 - TGTGCCAGCAGCTTATCCTTTGCGGGAGCTAGCACAGATACGCAGTATTTT CASSLSFAGASTDTQYF
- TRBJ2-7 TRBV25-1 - TGTGCCAGCAGGGAAGTGGGGGCTACCTACGAGCAGTACTTC CASREVGATYEQYF
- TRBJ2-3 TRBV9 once TGTGCCAGCAGCGTAAGCTCGTTTGTAGATACGCAGTATTTT CASSVSSFVDTQYF
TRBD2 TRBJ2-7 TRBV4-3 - TGCGCCAGCAGCCCAACACCGGGACTAGCGGATTCCTACGAGCAGTACTTC CASSPTPGLADSYEQYF
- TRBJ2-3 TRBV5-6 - TGTGCCAGCAGCCCCAGAACGGGGACAGATACGCAGTATTTT CASSPRTGTDTQYF
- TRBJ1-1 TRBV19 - TGTGCCAGTGGGCGACAACCGAACACTGAAGCTTTCTTT CASGRQPNTEAFF
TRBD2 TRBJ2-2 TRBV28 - TGTGCCAGCAGTACGTACTGGGGACTAGAGGAAGGGACCGGGGAGCTGTTTTTT CASSTYWGLEEGTGELFF
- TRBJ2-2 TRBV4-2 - TGTGCCAGCAGCCAAGATCTAACGGGATGGGAGTCCGGGGAGCTGTTTTTT CASSQDLTGWESGELFF
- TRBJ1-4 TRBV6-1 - TGTGCCAGCATGCGGACAGCGTCTATTAATGAAAAACTGTTTTTT CASMRTASINEKLFF
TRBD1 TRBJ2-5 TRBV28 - TGTGCCAGCAGAACCCCGGGACAGCAAGAGACCCAGTACTTC CASRTPGQQETQYF
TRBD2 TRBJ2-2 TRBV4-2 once TGTGCCAGCAGCCCCGGGACTAGCGGGAACACCGGGGAGCTGTTTTTT CASSPGTSGNTGELFF
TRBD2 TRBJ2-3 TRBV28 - TGTGCCAGCAGTCGCGGGACTAGCGGGATGGGTACAGATACGCAGTATTTT CASSRGTSGMGTDTQYF
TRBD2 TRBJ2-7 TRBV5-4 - TGTGCCAGCAGCTTACAGAGGGGAGCGGGAGTCCAGGAGCAGTACTTC CASSLQRGAGVQEQYF
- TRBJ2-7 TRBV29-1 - TGCAGCGTGAGGGAATCCTACGAGCAGTACTTC CSVRESYEQYF
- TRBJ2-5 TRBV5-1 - TGCGCCAGCAGCTTCCGGGGACAAGAGACCCAGTACTTC CASSFRGQETQYF
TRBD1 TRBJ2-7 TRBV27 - TGTGCCAGCAGCCCAGATGGACAGGGGTTCTACGAGCAGTACTTC CASSPDGQGFYEQYF
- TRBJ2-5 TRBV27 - TGTGCCAGCAGTTTATTCAGGGGGGAACTGTACTTC CASSLFRGELYF
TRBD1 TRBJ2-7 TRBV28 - TGTGCCGTCACGGGACAGGGACCCTACGAGCAGTACTTC CAVTGQGPYEQYF
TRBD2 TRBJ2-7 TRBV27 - TGTGCCAGCAGTCTCAGGGGGGGCCGTGCGGGAGGGTACGAGCAGTACTTC CASSLRGGRAGGYEQYF
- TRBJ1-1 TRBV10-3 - TGTGCCATCGGTACGGGGGGCGACACTGAAGCTTTCTTT CAIGTGGDTEAFF
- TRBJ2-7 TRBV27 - TGTGCCAGCAGTTTAACGGGGACCTACGAGCAGTACTTC CASSLTGTYEQYF
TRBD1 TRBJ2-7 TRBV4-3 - TGCGCCAGCAGCCAAGGCCGGGACAGGCGATTCGAGCAGTACTTC CASSQGRDRRFEQYF
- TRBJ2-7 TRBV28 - TGTGCCAGCAGACCCGCGACAGAAAAACTACCCTTGGCCTACGAGCAGTACTTC CASRPATEKLPLAYEQYF
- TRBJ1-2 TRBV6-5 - TGTGCCAGCAGTTACCAGGGGCTCTATGGCTACACCTTC CASSYQGLYGYTF
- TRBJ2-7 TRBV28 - TGTGCCAGCAGTGCCATTACAGGGTACGAGCAGTACTTC CASSAITGYEQYF
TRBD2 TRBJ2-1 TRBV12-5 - TGTGCTAGTGGTTTGAGACTAGCGGGAGGGCAGAGCAATGAGCAGTTCTTC CASGLRLAGGQSNEQFF